This paragraph reports one TCR beta chain. Authors' analysis steps: Estimation of nucleated cell counts relied on the amplification of reference gene primers. Profiled with immunoSEQ multiplex PCR; TCRdb holds only in-frame clones, not every one. For V, J and clone size, that table is used; D and trimming come from the DNA. The sample lists tens of thousands of clones, around 81% occurring once. The data belong to a study of blood T cell repertoires in COVID-19. The CDR3 has 14 residues. V shed 5 bases and J 13 bases; nucleotides not matched to a gene: 11. Germline V lookup: CDR1 MNHEY, CDR2 SMNVEV (reference sequence).

The clonotype comes from a man older than 75 with COVID-19, enrolled during active disease. The sequenced material came from peripheral blood. The gene calls are TRBV27 and TRBJ2-1; 10 bases align to TRBD2. The CDR3 is CASSQGTSELGQFF. As DNA, the CDR3 is TGTGCCAGCAGTCAAGGGACTAGCGAATTGGGACAGTTCTTC.